The present T cell receptor beta chain was sequenced within a study of OX40 agonist ivuxolimab in advanced cancers. Assay used: immunoSEQ multiplex PCR; TCRdb lists only in-frame clones, some missing. In the table there are some 73,000 clones, around 88% of which are singletons. Points on this clone: Its antigen is not known.

Overall study results and limits: There were, on average, more expanded clones in CD8+ T cells than in CD4+.

This sample comprised CD4+ or CD8+ T cells sorted from blood, obtained in a trial of the OX40 agonist ivuxolimab. The sequence came from an adult with an advanced solid tumor such as melanoma, head and neck, liver or kidney cancer.

In DNA, the CDR3 is TGTGCCAGCAGCGGACAGGGGAGTATTCAGGAGCCCCAGCATTTT. Residues: CASSGQGSIQEPQHF. This chain joins TRBV6-5 and TRBJ1-5; TRBD1 agrees at 9 bases. The CDR3 contains 15 residues. V lost 6 bases, J lost 8 bases, and 11 bases stayed unmatched. Germline lookup yields CDR1 MNHEY and CDR2 SVGAGI.